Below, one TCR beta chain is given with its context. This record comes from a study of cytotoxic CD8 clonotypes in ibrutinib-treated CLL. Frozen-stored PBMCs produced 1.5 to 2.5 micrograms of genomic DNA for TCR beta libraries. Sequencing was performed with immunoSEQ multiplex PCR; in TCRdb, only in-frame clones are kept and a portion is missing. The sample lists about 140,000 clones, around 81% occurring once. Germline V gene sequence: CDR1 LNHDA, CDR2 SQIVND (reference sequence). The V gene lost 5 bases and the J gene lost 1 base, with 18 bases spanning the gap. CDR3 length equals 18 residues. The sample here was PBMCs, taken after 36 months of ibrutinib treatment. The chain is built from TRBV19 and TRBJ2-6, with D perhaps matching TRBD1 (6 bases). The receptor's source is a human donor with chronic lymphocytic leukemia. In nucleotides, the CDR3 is TGTGCCAGTAGTCTCCAACAGGGTTTAGGTTCTGGGGCCAACGTCCTGACTTTC. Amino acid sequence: CASSLQQGLGSGANVLTF.